This T cell receptor (beta chain) was identified in a study of cytomegalovirus exposure and HLA in healthy donors. 60 Vbeta and 13 Jbeta primers were used in PCR. The protocol was immunoSEQ multiplex PCR, while the TCRdb copy is restricted to in-frame clones and leaves out a portion. The table lists approximately 110,000 clones, roughly 78% of them singletons. Looked up from germline, CDR1 is SNHLY and CDR2 is FYNNEI. The CDR3 contains 12 residues. V was trimmed by 9 bases and J by 5 bases, leaving 13 bases between them. This receptor was identified in a middle-aged woman in good health and CMV-seronegative. This sequence joins TRBV2 and TRBJ2-5; D uncertain. Sequencing was done on a sample of PBMCs. CDR3 nucleotides: TGTGCCAGTTCGCGCCCCCCGGAGACCCAGTACTTC. Translating it yields CASSRPPETQYF.